This entry concerns a single T cell receptor (beta chain). This clonotype qualifies as medium-sized (0.01 to 0.1%). The clone's antigen remains unknown. Base qualities are not at hand, and no much larger clone is one base apart. The sample comes from a study of T cell repertoires and leukemia-associated antigens (dated by TCRdb to about 2019). About the investigation overall: Around 16 million effective reads were obtained overall, with each sample giving about 5.1 to 6.6 million read pairs and about 3 to 5.0 million effective reads. The study aimed to identify which antigen a TCR Vbeta21 clone previously found in CML patients recognizes, using in vitro peptide stimulation of healthy T cells. Study-wide conclusions, independent of this receptor: The antigen specificity and function of the expanded clones were not directly tested, and further investigation of both was required. Across the four groups, there were no significant differences in the numbers of Vbeta genes (approximately 60), Jbeta genes (approximately 15), VDJ rearrangements, or unique CDR3s.

As a first step, the CD3+ T cells were left to rest overnight in RPMI 1640 lacking fetal bovine serum, at 2.5 million cells/mL. MACS immunomagnetic beads were used according to the manufacturer's instructions to isolate CD3+ T cells from PBMCs. V gives up 0 bases and J gives up 5 bases, and the segment between their germline ends measures 13 bases. The germline V gene (reference sequence) gives CDR1 as DFQATT and CDR2 as SNEGSKA. Including the terminal cysteine and phenylalanine, the CDR3 comprises 14 residues. The only DNA kept is the CDR3, 42 bases in frame from the first base. TRIzol reagent was used to extract total RNA from the cultured T cells. TCRbeta libraries were amplified from RNA using 5' rapid amplification of cDNA ends (5'RACE). Library concentration and integrity were checked with Qubit, an Agilent instrument, and quantitative PCR before sequencing. Qualified libraries were sequenced on Illumina HiSeq or MiSeq by a commercial service provider. In the authors' own workflow: MiXCR version 1.8.2 was used to identify TCR sequences in each sample. To qualify, a clone needed a CDR3 longer than four amino acids, an in-frame nucleotide length, and no stop codon. A read containing the complete CDR3 structure was defined as an effective read. Expanded clones were validated by RT-PCR with 24 Vbeta primers, GeneScan spectratyping, and Sanger sequencing. The raw public data were reprocessed by TCRdb itself: fastp quality trimming at Q25, MiXCR clonotype calling, in-frame beta chains only. Merged by CDR3 protein, the rows form single entries marked with the most common genes and DNA. The V and J calls were determined by TCRdb, not by the authors. Within this sample are 9,000 to 15,000 distinct CDR3 sequences, with 35% to 50% of them counted one time only. 30% to 40% of the sample is held by the ten biggest clonotypes.

The TCR was taken from a female donor in good health. The V gene is TRBV20-1 and the J gene is TRBJ2-5; the D call could be TRBD1 or TRBD2, with each sharing 5 bases. Sequencing was performed on CD3+ T cells sorted from blood and cultured. The CDR3 protein sequence reads: CSARDGTIVETQYF. The DNA reads as follows: TGCAGTGCTAGAGACGGGACGATTGTGGAGACCCAGTACTTC.